A single sample gave rise to the 32 T cell receptor beta chains below, sequenced in a study of regulatory T cells in long-lasting Graves disease. Sequencing libraries for TCR beta were prepared with iRepertoire HTBI primers and Arm-PCR of CDR3 regions. TCRdb recomputed calls from the multiplex PCR reads with MiXCR, one row per CDR3 protein. The sample carries over 200,000 distinct CDR3 sequences, around a sixth recorded once. Time point here: newly diagnosed GD, antithyroid drugs for less than 3 months. Scientists built the TCR library using RNA that was extracted from PBMCs. These data were also filed under a second study, of T cells in Graves' hyperthyroidism and ophthalmopathy.

This sample comprised peripheral blood mononuclear cells (PBMCs), obtained at new diagnosis, from a patient treated with antithyroid drugs. The source of these receptors is a woman under 40 with Graves disease.

This clonotype was counted ten times or more. The V and J genes are TRBV6-2 or TRBV6-3 and TRBJ1-2; 7 bases line up with TRBD1. The V and J ends lost 4 bases and 5 bases, in that order; junction bases with no gene match: 13. Per germline, CDR1 MNHEY and CDR2 SVGEGT. This CDR3 comprises 16 residues. CDR3 nucleotide sequence: TGTGCCAGCAGTTCCGAGACAGGGCGGGGGAGGTATGGCTACACCTTC. Protein product: CASSSETGRGRYGYTF.

This clonotype has at least ten counts. The J gene is TRBJ2-1, the V gene TRBV20-1; 7 bases match TRBD2. The germline CDR1 and CDR2 sequences are DFQATT and SNEGSKA (reference sequence). The CDR3 consists of 13 residues. Trimming removed 8 bases from V and 4 bases from J; junction bases left unmatched: 8. The CDR3 nucleotides are TGCAGTCCCGCAAGGGAGGGGTACAATGAGCAGTTCTTC. This sequence encodes CSPAREGYNEQFF.

This clonotype was counted ten times or more. This chain connects TRBV9 to TRBJ1-2, with 8 nucleotides matching TRBD1. V trimming: 2 bases; J trimming: 4 bases; junction bases outside the gene matches: 7. This CDR3 is 15 amino acids long. Per germline, CDR1 SGDLS and CDR2 YYNGEE. The chain's CDR3 is CASSVSSGQAYGYTF. CDR3 coding DNA: TGTGCCAGCAGCGTCTCCTCGGGACAGGCCTATGGCTACACCTTC.

The V and J genes are TRBV19 and TRBJ2-2; perhaps TRBD1 as D (6 bases). Germline V gene sequence: CDR1 LNHDA, CDR2 SQIVND (reference sequence). V shed 10 bases and J shed 6 bases, with 15 bases lying between them. This CDR3 contains 13 residues. CDR3 amino acids: CATTWGRAGELFF. The CDR3 DNA follows: TGTGCCACCACTTGGGGGCGGGCCGGGGAGCTGTTTTTT.

This clonotype was recorded at least ten times. The chain uses TRBV29-1 and TRBJ2-3, with 11 bases matching TRBD2. With V trimmed by 4 bases and J by 2 bases, 2 bases remained unmatched. The CDR3 has 14 residues. CDR1 and CDR2 (germline): SQVTM, ANQGSEA. CDR3 amino acids: CSVATSGATDTQYF. DNA of the CDR3: TGCAGCGTTGCGACTAGCGGGGCCACAGATACGCAGTATTTT.

This clonotype came up many times. The chain is built from TRBV7-2 and TRBJ2-3, with D uncertain. Trimming cost V 7 bases and J 6 bases, with 17 bases left between them. Germline lookup yields CDR1 SGHTA and CDR2 FQGNSA. The CDR3 covers 14 residues. The CDR3 DNA follows: TGTGCCAGCAACAGACTCCGAGGTCAGGATACGCAGTATTTT. This codes for CASNRLRGQDTQYF.

The chain joins TRBV5-1 to TRBJ1-4; tentatively, D is TRBD1 (6 bases). Germline V gene data show CDR1 as SGHRS and CDR2 as YFSETQ. V dropped 0 bases and J dropped 3 bases, with 12 bases sitting between them. The CDR3 consists of 16 residues. In nucleotides, the CDR3 is TGCGCCAGCAGCTTGGGTTCGGGGGCATCTAATGAAAAACTGTTTTTT. This gives the protein CASSLGSGASNEKLFF. The full variable domain, its missing parts supplied by reference TRBV5-1 and TRBJ1-4, is KAGVTQTPRYLIKTRGQQVTLSCSPISGHRSVSWYQQTPGQGLQFLFEYFSETQRNKGNFPGRFSGRQFSNSRSEMNVSTLELGDSALYLCASSLGSGASNEKLFFGSGTQLSVL.

This clonotype was counted ten times or more. The gene calls are TRBV3-1 and TRBJ2-1; 10 bases are a match to TRBD2. The trim removed 4 bases at V and 2 bases at J, leaving 5 bases unmatched. The CDR3 covers 16 residues. The germline CDR1 and CDR2 sequences are LGHDT and YNNKEL (reference sequence). In DNA form, the CDR3 reads TGTGCCAGCAGCCTCGCAAGCGGGGGGGCCTACAATGAGCAGTTCTTC. This translates into CASSLASGGAYNEQFF.

This clonotype was recorded at least ten times. V and J are TRBV7-9 and TRBJ1-1; no reliable D call. The CDR3 runs to 15 residues. CDR1 is SEHNR and CDR2 is FQNEAQ in the germline V gene (reference sequence). The V end was cut by 2 bases, the J end by 0 bases, with 10 bases between. The CDR3 here is CASSLTPGVNTEAFF. In DNA, the CDR3 is TGTGCCAGCAGCTTAACCCCAGGTGTGAACACTGAAGCTTTCTTT.

This clonotype was seen at least ten times. The rearrangement links TRBV20-1 to TRBJ2-3; TRBD2 is a possible D gene (6 bases). Germline-derived CDR1 and CDR2 are DFQATT and SNEGSKA (reference sequence). CDR3 length equals 12 residues. Trimming pared 2 bases from V and 4 bases from J, leaving 7 bases between. CDR3 loop: CSARPGADTQYF. The CDR3, as DNA: TGCAGTGCTAGACCGGGAGCAGATACGCAGTATTTT.

The chain carries TRBV9 and TRBJ1-1; TRBD1 matches at 10 bases. This CDR3 comprises 16 residues. Germline CDR1 SGDLS, CDR2 YYNGEE. V lost 4 bases to trimming and J lost 5 bases; unmatched junction nucleotides: 11. CDR3 region: CASSNSQGTGETEAFF. DNA for the CDR3: TGTGCCAGCAGCAACTCCCAAGGGACAGGGGAAACTGAAGCTTTCTTT.

This clonotype has at least ten counts. The chain has TRBV2 and TRBJ2-5, with 7 bases lining up with TRBD2. The CDR3 covers 14 residues. Looked up from germline, CDR1 is SNHLY and CDR2 is FYNNEI. The junction had 6 bases not matched to a gene; V was cut back by 6 bases and J by 2 bases. This CDR3 reads CASRKRGYQETQYF. DNA for the CDR3: TGTGCCAGCAGAAAGCGGGGCTATCAAGAGACCCAGTACTTC.

This clonotype was seen at least ten times. CDR3 bases: TGTGCCAGCAGCTCCCACAAGACGGCCCGGGATCAGCCCCAGCATTTT. Protein sequence: CASSSHKTARDQPQHF. The chain has TRBV11-2 and TRBJ1-5; D is unresolved. CDR1 is SGHAT and CDR2 is FQNNGV in the germline V gene. The V end was cut by 4 bases, the J end by 5 bases, with 18 bases between. This CDR3 region has 16 residues.

This clonotype has at least ten counts. At one end the junction does not follow the germline gene, possibly because of a read error. The rearrangement joins TRBV12-3 or TRBV12-4 to TRBJ1-6; D is uncertain. The CDR3 loop spans 14 amino acids. CDR3 region: CASSRASNNSPLHF. The CDR3 region has the DNA TGTGCCAGTAGTCGGGCCTCCAATAATTCACCCCTCCACTTT.

This clonotype was observed a handful of times. The J gene is TRBJ2-1, the V gene TRBV15, with D unclear. Per the germline V gene, CDR1 is LNHNV and CDR2 is YYDKDF (reference sequence). This CDR3 has 17 residues. V was clipped by 0 bases and J by 0 bases, with 12 bases between them. In DNA, the CDR3 is TGTGCCACCAGCAGAGATAAAGGTCTGAGCTCCTACAATGAGCAGTTCTTC. The encoded protein is CATSRDKGLSSYNEQFF. Based on the CDR3 plus reference TRBV15 and TRBJ2-1, the full variable domain is DAMVIQNPRYQVTQFGKPVTLSCSQTLNHNVMYWYQQKSSQAPKLLFHYYDKDFNNEADTPDNFQSRRPNTSFCFLDIRSPGLGDTAMYLCATSRDKGLSSYNEQFFGPGTRLTVL.

This clonotype was detected a few times. The chain uses TRBV7-2 and TRBJ2-5, with D perhaps matching TRBD2 (7 bases). Germline CDR1 SGHTA, CDR2 FQGNSA. The CDR3 has 14 amino acids. V lost 3 bases and J lost 4, with 12 bases in between. The CDR3 protein is CASSFAGAAETQYF. The CDR3 coding sequence is TGTGCCAGCAGCTTTGCGGGGGCCGCAGAGACCCAGTACTTC.

The chain carries TRBV7-9 and TRBJ1-1, with D possibly being TRBD1 (5 bases). Germline CDR1 and CDR2: SEHNR and FQNEAQ (reference sequence). CDR3 length: 16 amino acids. Trimming cost V 5 bases and J 6 bases, with 22 bases left between them. CDR3 region: CASSRPGTSRVAEAFF. The CDR3 DNA reads TGTGCCAGCAGCCGACCCGGGACGTCAAGGGTGGCTGAAGCTTTCTTT.

This clonotype was seen many times. V gene TRBV10-3 combines with J gene TRBJ2-1; TRBD2 matches 7 bases. The CDR3 spans 15 residues. Germline V gene lookup returns CDR1 ENHRY and CDR2 SYGVKD. Unmatched junction bases numbered 8, after V lost 2 bases and J lost 7 bases. The CDR3 DNA sequence: TGTGCCATCAGTGAGACCACGACTAGCAAGAATGAGCAGTTCTTC. Its translation: CAISETTTSKNEQFF.

This clonotype has ten or more counts. This chain links TRBV12-3 or TRBV12-4 with TRBJ2-7; 12 bases agree with TRBD2. The CDR3 runs 15 residues. The V segment lost 6 bases and the J segment 5 bases; nucleotides outside the gene matches: 8. The chain's CDR3 is CASSPSGGAGDEQYF. For the CDR3, the DNA is TGTGCCAGCAGCCCTAGCGGGGGGGCCGGGGACGAGCAGTACTTC.

There are many counts of this clonotype. V gene TRBV12-3 or TRBV12-4 combines with J gene TRBJ2-3; 9 bases fit TRBD2. Trimming removed 1 base from V and 0 bases from J; junction bases left unmatched: 5. The CDR3 is 17 amino acids. CDR3 in amino acids: CASSLESGGYSTDTQYF. CDR3 DNA: TGTGCCAGCAGTTTAGAGAGCGGGGGGTATAGCACAGATACGCAGTATTTT.

This clonotype was recorded at least ten times. One junction end disagrees with the germline gene, perhaps due to a read error. The gene calls are TRBV5-1 and TRBJ1-1; D is uncertain. Looked up from germline, CDR1 is SGHRS and CDR2 is YFSETQ. The CDR3 runs to 12 residues. The CDR3 DNA follows: TGCGCCAGCAGCCCTAGGAACAATGAAGCTTTCTTT. This encodes CASSPRNNEAFF.

This clonotype was counted ten times or more. This chain connects TRBV11-2 to TRBJ2-3; TRBD2 aligns across 12 bases. With 5 bases clipped from V and 6 bases from J, the junction kept 6 bases outside the gene matches. Germline V gene data show CDR1 as SGHAT and CDR2 as FQNNGV. The CDR3 is made up of 15 amino acids. This chain's CDR3 is CASSTSGGYRDTQYF. CDR3 sequence (DNA): TGTGCCAGCAGCACTAGCGGGGGGTATCGGGATACGCAGTATTTT.

This clonotype was picked up many times. This chain connects TRBV20-1 to TRBJ1-2, with D tentatively TRBD1 (6 bases). V lost 1 base to trimming and J lost 3 bases, with 9 bases between them. This CDR3 contains 13 residues. Germline loops: CDR1 DFQATT, CDR2 SNEGSKA (reference sequence). DNA for the CDR3: TGCAGTGCTAGAGCACAGGGCTACTATGGCTACACCTTC. Amino acids: CSARAQGYYGYTF.

This chain joins TRBV12-3 or TRBV12-4 and TRBJ2-6, with D perhaps assigned TRBD1 or TRBD2 (5 bases each). The CDR3 has 15 residues. V shed 7 bases and J shed 8 bases, with 18 bases lying between them. This chain's CDR3 is CASTSRGFGTNVLTF. The CDR3 DNA reads TGTGCCAGCACCTCTAGGGGTTTCGGGACCAACGTCCTGACTTTC.

This clonotype was counted at least ten times. This chain joins TRBV3-1 and TRBJ2-7; D is undetermined. V lost 0 bases to trimming and J lost 9 bases, with 12 bases between them. The CDR3 has 13 residues. Germline values: CDR1 LGHDT, CDR2 YNNKEL (reference sequence). The CDR3, as DNA: TGTGCCAGCAGCCAAGATCCGCGATGGGGGCAGTACTTC. Translating it yields CASSQDPRWGQYF.

This clonotype appeared many times. V is TRBV20-1 and J is TRBJ2-7, with D possibly matching TRBD2 (6 bases). V lost 5 bases, J lost 3 bases, and 14 bases lay in between. This CDR3 comprises 13 residues. Germline lookup yields CDR1 DFQATT and CDR2 SNEGSKA (reference sequence). Here the CDR3 DNA reads TGCAGTGCTTGCGGGGCGACGGACTACGAGCAGTACTTC. It is translated as CSACGATDYEQYF.

The chain carries TRBV20-1 and TRBJ2-1; 10 bases align to TRBD2. The junction had 3 bases not matched to a gene; V was cut back by 1 base and J by 9 bases. Germline-derived CDR1 and CDR2 are DFQATT and SNEGSKA (reference sequence). The CDR3 length is 13 residues. CDR3 bases: TGCAGTGCTAGAGGAGCGGGGGGGCGTGAGCAGTTCTTC. Its translation: CSARGAGGREQFF.

As regards this clonotype: The junction shows a germline mismatch at one end, possibly a read error. The gene calls are TRBV19 and TRBJ2-7; tentative D call: TRBD2 (6 bases). The CDR3 is made up of 14 amino acids. Germline V gives CDR1 LNHDA, CDR2 SQIVND (reference sequence). CDR3 in amino acids: CASSIGGAPYEQYF. The DNA for the CDR3 is TGTGCCAGTAGTATCGGCGGGGCCCCCTATGAGCAGTACTTC.

In its sample, this clonotype was seen a few times. It differs at one base from a far larger clone, so likely a read error. The chain couples TRBV5-4 to TRBJ2-3; no definite D call. Matching the DNA end better, TRBJ1-5 makes the J call doubtful. CDR1 is SGHNT, CDR2 YYREEE, per germline (reference sequence). The CDR3 has 15 residues. CDR3 sequence (DNA): TGTGCCAGCAGCTCGGTGGGGTATCGCACAGATACGCAGCATTTT. This translates into CASSSVGYRTDTQHF.

The chain is built from TRBV28 and TRBJ1-1; TRBD1 is a possible D gene (6 bases). The CDR3 loop spans 13 amino acids. CDR1 is MDHEN, CDR2 SYDVKM, per germline. DNA for the CDR3: TGTGCTACAAGGGGACAAACTAACACTGAAGCTTTCTTT. It encodes CATRGQTNTEAFF. The variable domain in full, with the rest retrieved from reference TRBV28 and TRBJ1-1, is DVKVTQSSRYLVKRTGEKVFLECVQDMDHENMFWYRQDPGLGLRLIYFSYDVKMKEKGDIPEGYSVSREKKERFSLILESASTNQTSMYLCATRGQTNTEAFFGQGTRLTVV.

This chain connects TRBV3-1 to TRBJ2-6, with 9 bases aligning to TRBD1. Germline CDR1 reads LGHDT; CDR2 reads YNNKEL (reference sequence). The CDR3 loop spans 18 amino acids. With V trimmed by 6 bases and J by 1 base, 10 bases remained unmatched. The CDR3 sequence: CASRPLGQGISGANVLTF. The CDR3, as DNA: TGTGCCAGCAGGCCCTTGGGACAGGGAATATCTGGGGCCAACGTCCTGACTTTC. Drawing the rest from reference TRBV3-1 and TRBJ2-6, the complete variable domain is DTAVSQTPKYLVTQMGNDKSIKCEQNLGHDTMYWYKQDSKKFLKIMFSYNNKELIINETVPNRFSPKSPDKAHLNLHINSLELGDSAVYFCASRPLGQGISGANVLTFGAGSRLTVL.

This clonotype has at least ten counts. The chain recombines TRBV5-1 with TRBJ2-3, with TRBD1 as a possible D gene (6 bases). The CDR3 spans 14 residues. Deletions cut 3 bases from V and 3 bases from J, with 11 bases between. CDR1 is SGHRS, CDR2 YFSETQ, per germline. For the CDR3, the DNA is TGCGCCAGCAGCTCCCGACAGGTTACAGATACGCAGTATTTT. Its protein product is CASSSRQVTDTQYF.